Given below is one T cell receptor beta chain in context. The target antigen is unknown. This may be a read error: a much more frequent sequence differs by one nucleotide. The CDR3 does not end in the conserved phenylalanine or tryptophan, so this is likely a read error. Clinicians diagnosed patients from clinical symptoms, serum thyroxine and TRAb, thyroid ultrasound and orbital computed tomography. V lost 6 bases to trimming and J lost 5 bases; unmatched junction nucleotides: 5. CDR3 length: 12 amino acids. CDR1 is DFQATT and CDR2 is SNEGSKA in the germline V gene (reference sequence). This sample is part of a study of T cells in Graves' hyperthyroidism and ophthalmopathy. Regions amplified from RNA transcripts were the TCR beta CDR3 regions. The TCR CDR3 first-round RT-PCR relied on the HTBI primer set. TCRdb analysed the multiplex PCR reads with MiXCR anew, one entry per CDR3 protein. This sample has fewer than 650,000 distinct CDR3 sequences, with about 45% found just once.

Study-level findings and limits: The majority of expanded thyroid clonotypes above 0.001 also appeared in blood.

The chain employs TRBV20-1 and TRBJ2-7; 9 bases are shared with TRBD2. This sequence was found in an adult woman with Graves' disease, either hyperthyroidism or ophthalmopathy (not recorded which). The sequenced sample was peripheral blood or thyroid tissue (not recorded which). The CDR3 DNA reads TGCAGTGCCACCGGGACTAGCCACGAGCAGTACCTC. Translation: CSATGTSHEQYL.